What follows is one T cell receptor (beta chain) and its context. This clone was detected once. Which antigen it targets is not known. No qualities accompany the bases; no much larger clone lies one base away. The cohort consisted of fewer than 700 healthy bone marrow donors. At the time of sampling, every cohort member was nominally healthy, though immune exposures that went unrecorded were likely present. The donor tested CMV seronegative and was one of the 352 seronegative cohort members. A peripheral blood sample was collected from each donor, and TCR beta sequencing was performed on peripheral blood mononuclear cells. Genomic DNA extraction from the blood cell samples was performed with the Qiagen DNeasy Blood Extraction Kit. The method was the immunoSEQ multiplex PCR assay. For the multiplex PCR, a mixture combining 60 forward primers for TCR Vbeta segments and 13 reverse primers for TCR Jbeta segments was used. The CDR3 region of rearranged TCR beta genes was amplified from genomic DNA by a multiplex PCR assay. The Illumina HiSeq System was used to sequence the amplified TCR beta libraries as 87-base-pair reads. The authors' pipeline ran thus. A later analysis counted about 82 million unique TCR beta chains across the approximately 700 repertoires, and some 11 million of these chains were shared by at least two donors. Raw reads were error-corrected and collapsed into unique sequences with a nearest-neighbor algorithm that merged closely related sequences to remove PCR and sequencing errors. V, D and J gene segments were assigned by aligning CDR3 sequences to IMGT reference sequences. For a sequence to be retained, a match of at least six nucleotides to both a V gene segment and a J gene segment was required. Rearrangements were called productive when the CDR3 lacked stop codons and stayed in frame with V and J; all others were non-productive. CDR3 was defined according to IMGT convention as the region running from the second conserved V-encoded cysteine to the conserved J-encoded phenylalanine. The earlier analysis of approximately 500 of the donors excluded sequences that lacked an unambiguous match to a single V gene segment. In an earlier analysis of approximately 610 of the donors, V segments were called functional above 56.7% productive rearrangements and were called segregating when the between-donor standard deviation exceeded 5%. A statistical classification framework was built to diagnose cytomegalovirus status from the catalog of TCR beta chain sequences. In a later analysis, V and J genes were assigned by comparing TCR nucleotide sequences against IMGT/GENE-DB human TR gene sequences. Using the TCRdist pipeline, a later analysis assigned CDR3 sequences along with most-parsimonious VDJ recombination scenarios. In a later analysis, each TCR beta chain was defined by its CDR3 amino acid sequence together with its V-gene family, and reads without a unique V-gene family were excluded. As a way to deal with suspected cross-contamination and a sequencing artifact, a later analysis dropped hundreds of nucleotide sequences that were highly shared and had low generation probability. In a later analysis, a clonal expansion index was calculated for each public chain from normalized within-repertoire ranks of inferred template counts. Generation probabilities in a later analysis came from a VDJ recombination model fitted to out-of-frame rearrangements, and those results were checked against IGoR. In a later analysis, TCR-TCR, TCR-HLA and TCR-CMV co-occurrence was scored with hypergeometric tests, and a repertoire-size bias correction was applied to TCR pairs. A later analysis estimated false discovery rates by permuting HLA or CMV assignments 20 times. In a later analysis, co-occurring TCRs were grouped using DBSCAN, and TCRdist sequence similarity was added for clustering within HLA-allele-positive subsets. Repertoires with fewer than 30,000 or more than 120,000 public chains, plus five repertoires with anomalous nucleotide sharing, were excluded from co-occurrence clustering. Entries here come from immuneACCESS through TCRdb and include only in-frame sequences with V and J called. Some clones fail to appear in such tables; in the studies checked, an unresolved V gene covers under half of the shortfall, and the cause of the remainder is unknown. V, J and clone size are those of that table, while D and trimming were read from the DNA. Counted in this sample were fewer than 200,000 clones; roughly 87% of them appeared once. The top ten constitute 0.2% to 0.3% of the sample.

These data are taken from a study of cytomegalovirus exposure and HLA in healthy donors (dated by TCRdb to about 2017). About the full investigation: In an earlier analysis of under 600 of the donors, around 290 Gb of sequence data and 90 million to 120 million unique TCR beta sequences from 150 million to 200 million T cells were reported. An early release that covered more than 550 HLA-typed donors contained about 300 gigabases of sequencing data and about 84 million unique TCR sequences. Of the 300 to 500 genotyped donors, over 80% were placed in the genetic ancestry cluster associated with self-reported Caucasian donors. The aim of the study was to test whether cataloging public T cell receptors could identify signatures of past pathogen exposure. Using immunosequencing, the study profiled T cell repertoires from 550 to 750 subjects and related those repertoires to cytomegalovirus serostatus. In addition to the first cohort of 650 to 750 subjects, a separate validation cohort of 120 different subjects was used. To predict cytomegalovirus infection status, the study brought together high-throughput TCR immunosequencing, statistical association of individual TCRs with disease status, and machine learning. In a later analysis, previously published TCR beta repertoires from 550 to 750 donors were re-analyzed and high-resolution HLA genotyping was added so that TCR occurrence patterns could be studied. Rather than drawing on any new phenotypic data, the later analysis identified candidate immune exposures from TCR beta sequences and the way those sequences occurred across donors. To decide whether each TCR beta V gene segment behaved as functional or pseudogenic, an earlier analysis of several hundred of the donors relied on high-throughput TCR beta sequencing. Alongside the repertoire data, information on donor age, sex, ethnicity and CMV serostatus was compiled. Genome-wide SNP genotypes for about 55% of the roughly 670 donors were used in a later genetic analysis, which treated that subset as a discovery cohort. All discovery cohort repertoires had been generated using a single sequencing platform. Class I and class II HLA loci were covered by the typing at four-digit resolution. Typing coverage varied by locus: about 629-630 donors for A, B, C, DRB1 and DQB1; 500 to 550 for DQA1; nearly 610 for DPA1; roughly 470 for DPB1. Roughly 5 DR-DQ haplotypes were handled as single units for association and clustering, since linkage in the cohort was strong. On average, 235,054 unique TCR beta nucleotide sequences were sequenced per donor among a few hundred genotyped donors of the cohort, with 15% to 20% of those sequences being non-productive. Study-wide findings and limitations: Across donors, most TCR sequences were observed very rarely, whereas some public TCRs were present in many individuals. A later genetic analysis reported fewer N-insertions in productive TCRs among donors in an Asian-associated ancestry cluster than the roughly 690-donor mean. In a later analysis, some 18,000 TCR beta sequences were associated with specific HLA alleles at a false discovery rate of 0.05. In vitro tests confirmed that three of the cytomegalovirus-associated TCR beta chains recognize cytomegalovirus antigens. Presence/absence analyses assumed roughly uniform sequencing depth across donors, an assumption that may not hold. A later analysis found that HLA-associated TCR beta chains were more clonally expanded and had lower generation probabilities than equally common non-associated chains. According to a later analysis, most CMV-associated TCR beta chains appeared to be HLA-restricted, and the HLA associations seemed to be driven largely by CMV exposure. In a later genetic analysis, a missense DCLRE1C variant was associated with V-gene and J-gene trimming of TCR beta chains, and the association was replicated in an independent cohort. According to a later analysis, parvovirus B19, influenza, CMV and Epstein-Barr virus appeared linked to several top co-occurrence clusters. Linkage disequilibrium might explain the correlated functional status among segregating V segments, but an unknown experimental factor could not be excluded. In this cohort, only TCR beta chains were sequenced, and detectable features were limited by the absence of alpha or paired-chain data. The classifier was reported to diagnose cytomegalovirus status with high specificity and sensitivity in both the original cohort and the validation cohort. In an earlier analysis of 500 to 650 of the donors, most TCR beta V segments appeared in productive rearrangements about 90% or about 30% of the time, broadly matching IMGT annotations. In a later analysis, TCR association rates were found to vary across HLA loci, with the most associated TCRs seen for DRB1 alleles and the fewest for HLA-C alleles. According to the authors, the approach could potentially be generalized to other disease states and immunological phenotypes. A group of highly shared sequence variants was considered likely to be a technical artifact of the sequencing pipeline. A total of fewer than 200 TCR beta chains were listed by the study as associated with cytomegalovirus. A further reported finding was that TCR beta sequences accurately predicted the HLA-A and HLA-B alleles for most subjects in the first cohort. The only immune exposure information available for the cohort was CMV serostatus. Because HLA typing was unavailable for some donors at each locus, only the typed subset was used in association tests. Because counts were too low, about 17 rarely observed V segments, including chromosome 9 orphons, were excluded from the earlier analysis of roughly 580 of the donors. When HLA alleles, especially DR and DQ, strongly co-occurred, TCR associations were difficult to assign to individual alleles.

The receptor was isolated from a girl under three years old in good health and CMV-seronegative. Sequencing input: PBMCs.

The DNA sequence is as follows: TGTGCCAGCAGTGTGACAGGAATGAATCAGCCCCAGCATTTT. Its protein is CASSVTGMNQPQHF. The rearrangement combines TRBV2 with TRBJ1-5; D gene: possibly TRBD1, on 6 matching bases. V is pared back by 4 bases and J by 4 bases, with 11 bases lying between the germline termini. The CDR3 sequence holds 14 residues, the cysteine and phenylalanine included. Only the CDR3 DNA is retained, 42 bases long and in frame from the first base. The germline V gene provides CDR1 SNHLY and CDR2 FYNNEI.